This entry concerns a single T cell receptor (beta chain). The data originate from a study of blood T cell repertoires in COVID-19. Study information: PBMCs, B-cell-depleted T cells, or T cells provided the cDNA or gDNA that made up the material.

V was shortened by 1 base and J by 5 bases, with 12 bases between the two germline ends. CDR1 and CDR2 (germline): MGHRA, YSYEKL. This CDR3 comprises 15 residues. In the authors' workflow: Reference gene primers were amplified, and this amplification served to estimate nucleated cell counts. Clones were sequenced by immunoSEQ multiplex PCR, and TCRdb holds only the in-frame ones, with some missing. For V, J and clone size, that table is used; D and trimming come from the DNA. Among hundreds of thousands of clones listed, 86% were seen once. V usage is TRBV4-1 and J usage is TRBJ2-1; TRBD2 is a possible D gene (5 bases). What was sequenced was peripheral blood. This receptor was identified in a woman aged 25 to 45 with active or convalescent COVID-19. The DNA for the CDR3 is TGCGCCAGCAGCCAAGGACTACCGCTAAACAATGAGCAGTTCTTC. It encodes CASSQGLPLNNEQFF.